This T cell receptor beta chain derives from a study of T cell responses to AZD1222 COVID-19 vaccine. Broader study findings: Nearly half of unique spike-specific TCRs reportedly avoided B.1.351 and B.1.1.7 mutated regions. Spike-specific TCR depth and breadth grew after two AZD1222 doses. White British ancestry dominated among donors, who included more females, and clonal diversity was possibly underestimated.

This CDR3 spans 14 amino acids. CDR1 is GTSNPN and CDR2 is SVGIG in the germline V gene (reference sequence). Trimming shortened V by 4 bases and J by 1 base, and 10 bases separated the two germline ends. The count of this clone is one. What it binds is not known. The protocol was immunoSEQ multiplex PCR, while the TCRdb copy is restricted to in-frame clones and leaves out a portion. The sample contains about 86,000 clones, about 92% of which appear only once. The rearrangement links TRBV30 to TRBJ1-4; no clear D gene. This TCR was sampled from an adult who received the AZD1222 COVID-19 vaccine. Sequencing used peripheral blood, obtained 28 days after the second AZD1222 dose. Here the CDR3 reads CAWTPFVTNEKLFF. In nucleotides, the CDR3 is TGTGCCTGGACCCCCTTTGTAACTAATGAAAAACTGTTTTTT.